This TCR beta chain stems from a study of identical twins. Broader study findings: Fewer insertions marked abundant cord blood beta clonotypes; young adult naive trended weakly, memory not at all.

From germline, CDR1 is MDHEN and CDR2 SYDVKM. The ends lost 9 bases at V and 1 base at J; junction bases unmatched: 1. The CDR3 has 12 amino acids. Using its own MiXCR run on the 5' RACE reads, TCRdb lists one record per CDR3 protein. This sample has hundreds of thousands of distinct CDR3 sequences, with over 8.5% found just once. This clonotype was detected ten times or more. Its target is unknown. These records were also assigned to another study, of yellow fever vaccine responses in identical twins.

Sequencing was done on a sample of PBMCs. This TCR derives from a young woman in good health. The rearrangement links TRBV28 to TRBJ2-7; TRBD2 aligns across 9 bases. The CDR3 coding sequence is TGTGCCAGTACTAGCGGGTCCTACGAGCAGTACTTC. This translates into CASTSGSYEQYF.